This T cell receptor beta chain comes out of a study of blood T cell repertoires in COVID-19. Study-wide background: Whether acute or convalescent, the COVID-19 samples came from the United States, Italy and Spain.

Clones were sequenced by immunoSEQ multiplex PCR, and TCRdb holds only the in-frame ones, with some missing. The table has some 65,000 clones, around 93% seen once. Germline CDR1 LNHDA, CDR2 SQIVND (reference sequence). This CDR3 has 15 amino acids. The junction had 6 bases not matched to a gene; V was cut back by 5 bases and J by 8 bases. Sequenced: peripheral blood. The receptor comes from a man between 65 and 79 years old with active COVID-19. The chain employs TRBV19 and TRBJ2-2; 12 nucleotides line up with TRBD2. The CDR3 loop is CASSSLAGGLGELFF. CDR3 nucleotides: TGTGCCAGTAGTTCCCTAGCGGGGGGGCTGGGGGAGCTGTTTTTT.